These T cell receptor beta chains were read from a single sample in a study of OX40 agonist ivuxolimab in advanced cancers. Measured with immunoSEQ multiplex PCR; TCRdb has only the in-frame clones, and not every one. The profile shows around 26,000 clones, about nine tenths of them singletons. This sample comprised CD4+ or CD8+ T cells sorted from blood, obtained in a trial of the OX40 agonist ivuxolimab. These receptor sequences come from an adult with an advanced solid tumor such as melanoma, head and neck, liver or kidney cancer. Both conserved end residues are part of each CDR3. A D gene is named only where the DNA matches it firmly.

D | J | V | length | CDR3 | DNA
TRBD2 | TRBJ2-5 | TRBV30 | 15 | CAWSRLAGRIQTQYF | TGTGCCTGGAGTCGACTAGCGGGTCGCATCCAGACCCAGTACTTC
TRBD2 | TRBJ2-1 | TRBV7-6 | 15 | CASSRQGGGRGEQFF | TGTGCCAGCAGCCGCCAAGGCGGGGGACGGGGTGAGCAGTTCTTC
. | TRBJ1-2 | TRBV10-3 | 14 | CAISDMGGNYGYTF | TGTGCCATCAGTGACATGGGGGGGAACTATGGCTACACCTTC
TRBD2 | TRBJ2-7 | TRBV6-5 | 15 | CASSGTAGGNREQYF | TGTGCCAGCAGTGGGACAGCGGGAGGGAACCGGGAGCAGTACTTC
. | TRBJ2-3 | TRBV28 | 13 | CASSSGSTDTQYF | TGTGCCAGCAGTTCAGGGAGCACAGATACGCAGTATTTT
. | TRBJ2-1 | TRBV7-9 | 16 | CASSLARGSPYNEQFF | TGTGCCAGCAGCTTAGCGCGAGGTAGCCCCTACAATGAGCAGTTCTTC
TRBD1 | TRBJ1-5 | TRBV19 | 15 | CASSISGGGNQPQHF | TGTGCCAGTAGTATCTCAGGGGGCGGCAATCAGCCCCAGCATTTT
. | TRBJ1-1 | TRBV5-8 | 14 | CASSLGLKNTEAFF | TGTGCCAGCAGCTTAGGCTTAAAGAACACTGAAGCTTTCTTT
. | TRBJ1-5 | TRBV19 | 17 | CASSIGQHSSSNQPQHF | TGTGCCAGTAGTATCGGCCAGCATTCCTCTAGCAATCAGCCCCAGCATTTT
. | TRBJ1-1 | TRBV4-1 | 16 | CASSLTGGGLNTEAFF | TGCGCCAGCAGCCTCACCGGTGGAGGGCTGAACACTGAAGCTTTCTTT
. | TRBJ1-6 | TRBV21-1 | 17 | CASSKGHRGPAPSPLHF | TGTGCCAGCAGCAAAGGTCACAGGGGGCCCGCCCCATCACCCCTCCACTTT
TRBD1 | TRBJ1-3 | TRBV6-5 | 15 | CASSRGQGVGNTIYF | TGTGCCAGCAGTCGCGGACAGGGGGTCGGAAACACCATATATTTT
TRBD1 | TRBJ2-7 | TRBV6-5 | 16 | CASSYSTRGQAYEQYF | TGTGCCAGCAGTTACTCGACCAGGGGGCAAGCCTACGAGCAGTACTTC